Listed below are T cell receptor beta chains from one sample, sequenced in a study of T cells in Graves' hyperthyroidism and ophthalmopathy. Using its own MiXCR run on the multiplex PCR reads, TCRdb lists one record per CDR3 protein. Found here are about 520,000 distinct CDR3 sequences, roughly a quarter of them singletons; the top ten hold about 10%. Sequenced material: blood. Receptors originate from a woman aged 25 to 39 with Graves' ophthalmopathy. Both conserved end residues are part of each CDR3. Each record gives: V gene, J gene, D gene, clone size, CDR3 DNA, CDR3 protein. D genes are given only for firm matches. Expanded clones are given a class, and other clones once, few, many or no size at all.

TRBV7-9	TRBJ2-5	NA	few	TGTGCCAGCAGCCCTCTACTCTTCCAAGAGACCCAGTACTTC	CASSPLLFQETQYF
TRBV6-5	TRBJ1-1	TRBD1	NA	TGTGCCAGCAGTTCCGACAGGGGGCCCACTGAAGCTTTCTTT	CASSSDRGPTEAFF
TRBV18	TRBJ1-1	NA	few	TGTGCCAGCCCCCATAGTTGGGGTAGGGAGACTGAAGCTTTCTTT	CASPHSWGRETEAFF
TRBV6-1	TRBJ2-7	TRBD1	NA	TGTGCCAGCAGGGGGGGGACAGGGAAGGACGAGCAGTACTTC	CASRGGTGKDEQYF
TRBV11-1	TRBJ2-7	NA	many	TGTGCCAGCAGCTTAAGTGGCGGGACATTCGGCTACGAGCAGTACTTC	CASSLSGGTFGYEQYF
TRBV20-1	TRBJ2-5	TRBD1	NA	TGCAGTGCTAGACGGACAGGGGGCATAGAGACCCAGTACTTC	CSARRTGGIETQYF
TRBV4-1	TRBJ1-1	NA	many	TGCGCCAGCAGCCCATGGTCACCTCGGAACACTGAAGCTTTCTTT	CASSPWSPRNTEAFF
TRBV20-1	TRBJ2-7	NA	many	TGCAGTGCTAGAGATCAGGCGTCCGAGCAGTACTTC	CSARDQASEQYF
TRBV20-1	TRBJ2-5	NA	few	TGCAGAGCTAGAGATCAGGCCGGAGGAGAGACCCAGTACTTC	CRARDQAGGETQYF
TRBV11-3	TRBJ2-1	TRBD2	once	TGTGCCAGCAGCTTAGGTGGGACTAGCGGAGGTTATAGCTCCTACAATGAGCAGTTCTTC	CASSLGGTSGGYSSYNEQFF
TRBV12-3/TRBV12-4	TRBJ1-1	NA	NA	TGTGCCAGCAGAAACCCGGGGACGACGAACACTGAAGCTTTCTTT	CASRNPGTTNTEAFF
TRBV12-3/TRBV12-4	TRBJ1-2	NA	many	TGTGCCAGCAGCCGGACAGCCGATTCCTATGGCTACACCTTC	CASSRTADSYGYTF
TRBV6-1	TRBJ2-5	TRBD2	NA	TGTGCCAGCAGTCGACTAGCGGGGGGCCATGAGACCAAGTACTTC	CASSRLAGGHETKYF
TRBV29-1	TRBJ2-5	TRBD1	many	TGCAGCGTTCTTCGTTGGGACAGTCAAGAGACCCAGTACTTC	CSVLRWDSQETQYF
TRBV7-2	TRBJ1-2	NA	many	TGTGCCAGCAGCCTAATATACACAGGTCCCTATGGCTACACCTTC	CASSLIYTGPYGYTF
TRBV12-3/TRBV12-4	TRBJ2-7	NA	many	TGTGCCAGCAGTCTAGGCCGGGACTACGAGCAGTACTTC	CASSLGRDYEQYF
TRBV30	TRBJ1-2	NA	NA	TGTGCCTGGAGCGCTACAGGGCGCGGGAATGGCTACACCTTC	CAWSATGRGNGYTF
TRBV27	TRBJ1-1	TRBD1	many	TGTGCCAGCTCGTGGACAGGGGGCGAGACTGAAGCTTTCTTT	CASSWTGGETEAFF
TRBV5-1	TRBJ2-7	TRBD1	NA	TGCGCCAGCAGCTCACATGACAGGGACGAGCAGTACTTC	CASSSHDRDEQYF
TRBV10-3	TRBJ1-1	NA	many	TGTGCCATCAGCATACAGGGAGGCACTGAAGCTTTCTTT	CAISIQGGTEAFF
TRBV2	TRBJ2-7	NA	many	TGTGCCAGCAGTGTAGAGTCCGAGTACGAGCAGTACTTC	CASSVESEYEQYF
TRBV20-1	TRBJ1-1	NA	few	TGCAGTGCTAGATTTGCGAACACTGAAGCTTTCTTT	CSARFANTEAFF
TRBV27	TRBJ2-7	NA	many	TGTGCCAGCAGTTTATCGTCTGGAGACGAGCAGTACTTC	CASSLSSGDEQYF
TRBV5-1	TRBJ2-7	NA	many	TGCGCCAGCAGCTGGACAGCTTCCTACGAGCAGTACTTC	CASSWTASYEQYF
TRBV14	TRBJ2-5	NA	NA	TGTGCCAGCAGCCAACGGGGCAGCTCGTACCAAGAGACCCAGTACTTC	CASSQRGSSYQETQYF
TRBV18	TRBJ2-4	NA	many	TGTGCCAGCTCACCCGAAGACAGGTTGAAAGCCAAAAACATTCAGTACTTC	CASSPEDRLKAKNIQYF
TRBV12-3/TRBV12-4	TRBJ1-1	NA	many	TGTGCCACCCGGCCCCGTTCTGAAGCTTTCTTT	CATRPRSEAFF
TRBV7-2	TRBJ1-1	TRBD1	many	TGTGCCAGCAGCCCCCGGGACAGGGTACGTACTGAAGCTTTCTTT	CASSPRDRVRTEAFF
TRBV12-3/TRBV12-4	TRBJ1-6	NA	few	TGTGCCAGCAGTTTGGGGTATTCACCCCTCCACTTT	CASSLGYSPLHF
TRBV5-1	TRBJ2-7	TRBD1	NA	TGCGCCAGCGGAAGAACAGGGGGCGGAGAGCAGTACTTC	CASGRTGGGEQYF
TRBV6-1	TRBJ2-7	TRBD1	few	TGTGCCAGCAAAAGGGGGACAGGGAGCAGCGAGCAGTACTTC	CASKRGTGSSEQYF
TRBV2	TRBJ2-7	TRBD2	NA	TGTGCCAGGGGACTAGCGGGTGAGCAGTACTTC	CARGLAGEQYF
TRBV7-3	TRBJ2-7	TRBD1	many	TGTGCCAGCAGCTTAACGGGGGGACAGGGTTACGAGCAGTACTTC	CASSLTGGQGYEQYF
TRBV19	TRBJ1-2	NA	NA	TGTGCCAGTAGTATAGAGGCCGGTGGAGGGTATGGCTACACCTTC	CASSIEAGGGYGYTF
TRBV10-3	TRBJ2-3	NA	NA	TGTGCCATCAGTGGGGAATTCACAGATACGCAGTATTTT	CAISGEFTDTQYF
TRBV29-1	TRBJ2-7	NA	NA	TGCAGCGTGCTTAGGTACCTCGGGGACGAGCAGTACTTC	CSVLRYLGDEQYF
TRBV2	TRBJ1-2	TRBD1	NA	TGTGCCAGCAACACCGGACAGGGGACCTATGACTACACCTTC	CASNTGQGTYDYTF
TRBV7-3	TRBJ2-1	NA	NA	TGTGCCAGCAGCTTAAGGGCCCCATTCGGCGGGGGCGAGCAGTTCTTC	CASSLRAPFGGGEQFF
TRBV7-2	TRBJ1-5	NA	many	TGTGCCAGCAGCTGGGGGGGTGACAATCAGCCCCAGCATTTT	CASSWGGDNQPQHF
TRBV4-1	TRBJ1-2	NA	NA	TGCGCCAGCAGCCAAGATCGGGGCGGATTTTTAAGCTATGGCTACACCTTC	CASSQDRGGFLSYGYTF